Below, 30 T cell receptor beta chains from the same sample are listed, as sequenced in a study of blood T cell repertoires in COVID-19. The protocol was immunoSEQ multiplex PCR, while the TCRdb copy is restricted to in-frame clones and leaves out a portion. The sample consists of 200,000 to 250,000 clones, 82% of them appearing once. The sequencing input was peripheral blood. The receptor source for this set is a woman of 80 years or more with acute or convalescent COVID-19.

The chain couples TRBV7-9 to TRBJ1-4; D is unresolved. The CDR3 length is 14 residues. Germline CDR1 SEHNR, CDR2 FQNEAQ (reference sequence). V was clipped by 7 bases and J by 0 bases, with 9 bases between them. CDR3 sequence reads: CASTNSATNEKLFF. CDR3 nucleotide sequence: TGTGCCAGCACCAACAGTGCAACTAATGAAAAACTGTTTTTT.

The chain carries TRBV11-2 and TRBJ2-3, with D tentatively TRBD2 (6 bases). The ends were cut back, 6 bases at V and 5 bases at J, with 15 bases in the middle. Germline loops: CDR1 SGHAT, CDR2 FQNNGV. This CDR3 contains 14 residues. The chain's CDR3 is CASREGVTLDTQYF. The CDR3 DNA follows: TGTGCCAGCAGGGAGGGTGTGACGTTAGATACGCAGTATTTT.

This clone came up once. The rearrangement joins TRBV27 to TRBJ1-6; D might be TRBD1 (5 bases). Trimming stripped 5 bases from V and 0 bases from J, with 20 bases between. Germline lookup yields CDR1 MNHEY and CDR2 SMNVEV (reference sequence). This CDR3 is built from 19 residues. CDR3 DNA: TGTGCCAGCAGTAATTGGGGACTCTTGGGCTTCTCCTATAATTCACCCCTCCACTTT. Its protein product is CASSNWGLLGFSYNSPLHF.

CDR3 nucleotides: TGTGCCAGCAGTTGGACAGCCCCTAGCACAGATACGCAGTATTTT. It codes for CASSWTAPSTDTQYF. The J gene is TRBJ2-3, the V gene TRBV6-5, with D perhaps matching TRBD1 (6 bases). The CDR3 covers 15 residues. V lost 4 bases and J lost 0, with 11 bases in between. Looked up from germline, CDR1 is MNHEY and CDR2 is SVGAGI.

The rearrangement joins TRBV11-3 to TRBJ1-1; TRBD1 agrees at 7 bases. This CDR3 contains 16 residues. Germline lookup yields CDR1 SGHNT and CDR2 YENEEA. Germline trimming cut 3 bases from V and 3 bases from J; bases unmatched to any gene: 10. CDR3 nucleotides: TGTGCCAGCAGCTTTAGAACAGGGGAAGGGTACACTGAAGCTTTCTTT. This sequence encodes CASSFRTGEGYTEAFF. Complete variable domain (other parts from reference TRBV11-3 and TRBJ1-1): EAGVVQSPRYKIIEKKQPVAFWCNPISGHNTLYWYLQNLGQGPELLIRYENEEAVDDSQLPKDRFSAERLKGVDSTLKIQPAELGDSAVYLCASSFRTGEGYTEAFFGQGTRLTVV.

This chain uses TRBV11-2 with TRBJ2-7, with D possibly TRBD1 on 5 matching bases. Germline assignment: CDR1 SGHAT and CDR2 FQNNGV. The CDR3 covers 11 residues. V was cut by 7 bases and J by 3 bases, with 7 bases left in between. The chain's CDR3 is CASTQGYEQYF. The CDR3 DNA follows: TGTGCCAGCACCCAGGGCTACGAGCAGTACTTC.

The chain links TRBV6-1 to TRBJ1-1; tentative D call: TRBD1 (6 bases). In germline, CDR1 is MNHNS, CDR2 SASEGT. Trimming took 1 base from V and 11 from J, leaving 17 bases between them. CDR3 length: 14 amino acids. This CDR3 is CASSEGGQGRGAFF. The CDR3 coding sequence is TGTGCCAGCAGTGAAGGAGGGCAGGGGAGGGGGGCTTTCTTT.

V and J are TRBV27 and TRBJ1-4; 11 bases map to TRBD1. The germline V gene encodes CDR1 MNHEY and CDR2 SMNVEV (reference sequence). This CDR3 is 15 amino acids long. V was clipped by 5 bases and J by 4 bases; unmatched bases: 3. DNA for the CDR3: TGTGCCAGCAGTCCTGGGACAGGGGGTAATGAAAAACTGTTTTTT. Translating gives CASSPGTGGNEKLFF. Full variable domain (outside the CDR3, taken from reference TRBV27 and TRBJ1-4): EAQVTQNPRYLITVTGKKLTVTCSQNMNHEYMSWYRQDPGLGLRQIYYSMNVEVTDKGDVPEGYKVSRKEKRNFPLILESPSPNQTSLYFCASSPGTGGNEKLFFGSGTQLSVL.

A note on this clone: At one end, the junction sequence differs from germline, possibly due to a read error. The gene calls are TRBV7-7 and TRBJ1-3, with 9 bases matching TRBD1. CDR3 length: 17 amino acids. In germline, CDR1 is SSHAT, CDR2 FNYEAQ (reference sequence). This chain's CDR3 is CASSLNDRGTFGNTIYF. CDR3 DNA: TGTGCTAGCAGCTTAAATGACAGGGGGACGTTTGGAAACACCATATATTTT. Based on the CDR3 plus reference TRBV7-7 and TRBJ1-3, the full variable domain is GAGVSQSPRYKVTKRGQDVTLRCDPISSHATLYWYQQALGQGPEFLTYFNYEAQPDKSGLPSDRFSAERPEGSISTLTIQRTEQRDSAMYRCASSLNDRGTFGNTIYFGEGSWLTVV.

This clone was detected only a few times. This chain uses TRBV20-1 with TRBJ1-4, with 7 nucleotides matching TRBD1. V was pared by 3 bases and J by 7 bases, with 5 bases of the junction left unmatched. Germline V gene data show CDR1 as DFQATT and CDR2 as SNEGSKA (reference sequence). The CDR3 length is 13 residues. The CDR3, as DNA: TGCAGTGCTAGTTTAGCAGGGGGTGAAAAACTGTTTTTT. Amino acids: CSASLAGGEKLFF.

The chain employs TRBV4-1 and TRBJ1-2, with 8 nucleotides matching TRBD1. V trimming: 2 bases; J trimming: 8 bases; junction bases outside the gene matches: 10. This CDR3 has 15 residues. Germline loops: CDR1 MGHRA, CDR2 YSYEKL. The CDR3 reads CASSQRDRNPIGYTF. CDR3 sequence (DNA): TGCGCCAGCAGCCAAAGGGACAGGAATCCTATAGGCTACACCTTC.

Only a few counts were recorded for this clone. The chain joins TRBV6-1 to TRBJ1-2; D possibly corresponds to TRBD1 (6 bases). This CDR3 has 16 residues. CDR1 is MNHNS and CDR2 is SASEGT in the germline V gene. V was clipped by 0 bases and J by 6 bases, with 17 bases between them. CDR3 sequence reads: CASSEALARGSDGYTF. For the CDR3, the DNA is TGTGCCAGCAGTGAAGCGCTTGCCAGGGGATCAGATGGCTACACCTTC.

The chain links TRBV5-4 to TRBJ1-1; 10 bases are a match to TRBD1. Germline values: CDR1 SGHNT, CDR2 YYREEE (reference sequence). This CDR3 comprises 17 residues. V was pared by 0 bases and J by 1 base, with 6 bases of the junction left unmatched. CDR3 in DNA: TGTGCCAGCAGCTTGGGACAGGGGGCGCGGAAGAACACTGAAGCTTTCTTT. Amino acid sequence: CASSLGQGARKNTEAFF. Based on the CDR3 plus reference TRBV5-4 and TRBJ1-1, the full variable domain is ETGVTQSPTHLIKTRGQQVTLRCSSQSGHNTVSWYQQALGQGPQFIFQYYREEENGRGNFPPRFSGLQFPNYSSELNVNALELDDSALYLCASSLGQGARKNTEAFFGQGTRLTVV.

The rearrangement joins TRBV29-1 to TRBJ1-1; 9 positions agree with TRBD1. V was pared by 7 bases and J by 5 bases, with 8 bases of the junction left unmatched. From germline, CDR1 is SQVTM and CDR2 ANQGSEA. The length of the CDR3 is 13 residues. CDR3 nucleotide sequence: TGCAGCGGGAACAGGGGGCCGGAGACTGAAGCTTTCTTT. It is translated as CSGNRGPETEAFF.

This rearrangement joins TRBV7-3 to TRBJ1-2; 12 bases align to TRBD1. The trim removed 5 bases at V and 6 bases at J, leaving 7 bases unmatched. The length of the CDR3 is 15 residues. Germline values: CDR1 SGHTA, CDR2 FQGTGA. CDR3 nucleotides: TGTGCCAGCAGCCCCACGGGACAGGGGGCGCATGGCTACACCTTC. Amino acids: CASSPTGQGAHGYTF.

This clone has only a few counts. J is TRBJ1-1 and V is TRBV28; 8 bases align to TRBD1. There are 16 residues in the CDR3. Germline assignment: CDR1 MDHEN and CDR2 SYDVKM. The V gene end was trimmed by 3 bases and the J gene end by 5 bases; junction bases not matched to a gene: 11. The CDR3 loop is CASSFPRGLSSTEAFF. The CDR3 nucleotides read TGTGCCAGCAGTTTTCCCAGGGGGCTTAGTAGTACTGAAGCTTTCTTT.

J is TRBJ2-7 and V is TRBV2, with TRBD2 matching 10 bases. V was clipped by 7 bases and J by 4 bases; unmatched bases: 7. The CDR3 runs to 14 residues. CDR1 and CDR2 from the germline V gene are SNHLY and FYNNEI. The CDR3 coding sequence is TGTGCCAGCAACGAACCGGGACTAGCGTACGAGCAGTACTTC. It specifies CASNEPGLAYEQYF.

The V gene is TRBV6-5, the J gene TRBJ1-5, with 8 bases matching TRBD1. Germline CDR1 MNHEY, CDR2 SVGAGI. The length of the CDR3 is 15 residues. The junction had 8 bases not matched to a gene; V was cut back by 7 bases and J by 3 bases. CDR3 loop: CASKKDRGYNQPQHF. The DNA of the CDR3 is TGTGCCAGCAAAAAAGACAGGGGTTACAATCAGCCCCAGCATTTT.

The chain combines TRBV2 with TRBJ1-5, with D possibly matching TRBD1 (5 bases). The CDR3 contains 15 residues. CDR1 and CDR2 (germline): SNHLY, FYNNEI. Deletions cut 6 bases from V and 0 bases from J, with 12 bases between. CDR3 coding DNA: TGTGCCAGCAGAGTGGGGACTGTTAGCAATCAGCCCCAGCATTTT. Amino acids: CASRVGTVSNQPQHF.

The rearrangement joins TRBV4-2 to TRBJ2-3, with TRBD2 identical over 11 bases. The CDR3 is 16 amino acids. CDR1 is LGHNA, CDR2 YNFKEQ, per germline. After removal of 0 bases from V and 3 bases from J, the junction contained 2 bases not matched to a gene. CDR3 coding DNA: TGTGCCAGCAGCCAAGAGGGACTAGCGGCAACAGATACGCAGTATTTT. Translated, it gives CASSQEGLAATDTQYF.

V is TRBV11-1 and J is TRBJ1-3; no definite D call. Per germline, CDR1 SGHAT and CDR2 FQDESV (reference sequence). Trimming removed 3 bases at V and 2 bases at J, with 8 bases between. CDR3 length: 14 residues. DNA of the CDR3: TGTGCCAGCAGCTTCGGGGAGGCTGGAAACACCATATATTTT. Translated, it gives CASSFGEAGNTIYF.

The chain has TRBV28 and TRBJ2-7, with D perhaps TRBD1 (6 bases). Trimming cost V 7 bases and J 7 bases, with 11 bases left between them. CDR3 length equals 11 residues. Germline V lookup: CDR1 MDHEN, CDR2 SYDVKM. As DNA, the CDR3 is TGTGCCAGCAACAGGGTCGGAGAGCAGTACTTC. This gives the protein CASNRVGEQYF.

The V and J genes are TRBV27 and TRBJ1-6, with 7 bases fitting TRBD1. The length of the CDR3 is 16 residues. Germline trimming cut 5 bases from V and 7 bases from J; bases unmatched to any gene: 11. Germline-derived CDR1 and CDR2 are MNHEY and SMNVEV (reference sequence). The CDR3 here is CASSLMRDRKNSPLHF. CDR3 nucleotides: TGTGCCAGCAGTCTTATGAGGGACAGAAAAAATTCACCCCTCCACTTT.

In its sample, this clone was seen once. CDR3 nucleotides: TGTGCCAGCAGTTTAAGAGCAGGGATGGTCCACGAGCAGTACTTC. Protein: CASSLRAGMVHEQYF. This chain links TRBV27 with TRBJ2-7, with a tentative D call TRBD1 (5 bases). V was trimmed by 2 bases and J by 5 bases, leaving 16 bases between them. This CDR3 has 15 residues. Germline lookup yields CDR1 MNHEY and CDR2 SMNVEV (reference sequence).

The chain has TRBV6-5 and TRBJ1-1, with 10 bases identical to TRBD1. Per germline, CDR1 MNHEY and CDR2 SVGAGI. J gave up 11 bases and V 6 bases, and 6 bases lay outside the gene matches. The CDR3 has 12 residues. The CDR3 region has the DNA TGTGCCAGCAGCCCCGGACAGGGGGGGGCTTTCTTT. Translation: CASSPGQGGAFF.

The chain has TRBV2 and TRBJ1-5; D may be TRBD1 (5 bases). CDR1 and CDR2 (germline): SNHLY, FYNNEI. V lost 4 bases to trimming and J lost 2 bases, with 12 bases between them. The CDR3 sequence is 15 residues long. The DNA of the CDR3 is TGTGCCAGCAGTGGCCAGGGTTGGGGCAATCAGCCCCAGCATTTT. Translation: CASSGQGWGNQPQHF.

This sequence joins TRBV6-6 and TRBJ2-1; 9 bases are shared with TRBD1. Germline CDR1 is MNHNY and CDR2 is SVGAGI (reference sequence). J was trimmed by 2 bases and V by 2 bases; bases with no gene match: 1. The CDR3 extends over 15 amino acids. The DNA for the CDR3 is TGTGCCAGCAGTTACGGACAGGGGACCTACAATGAGCAGTTCTTC. It codes for CASSYGQGTYNEQFF.

The rearrangement joins TRBV4-1 to TRBJ2-7; no clear D gene. CDR3 length: 13 residues. The V and J ends lost 0 bases and 0 bases respectively, with 3 bases between them. Germline CDR1 is MGHRA and CDR2 is YSYEKL. The CDR3 bases are TGCGCCAGCAGCCAAGACAGCTCCTACGAGCAGTACTTC. Protein sequence: CASSQDSSYEQYF.

The rearrangement links TRBV18 to TRBJ1-2; 7 bases match TRBD1. From germline, CDR1 is KGHSH and CDR2 LQKENI. This CDR3 comprises 14 residues. J gave up 2 bases and V 0 bases, and 0 bases lay outside the gene matches. The CDR3 sequence: CASSPPGQNYGYTF. As DNA, the CDR3 is TGTGCCAGCTCACCACCGGGACAGAACTATGGCTACACCTTC.

The chain uses TRBV2 and TRBJ1-6; a possible D gene is TRBD1 (5 bases). The CDR3 totals 15 residues. V lost 5 bases and J 7 bases, leaving 15 bases between the germline ends. Germline CDR1 and CDR2: SNHLY and FYNNEI. CDR3 protein: CASSTPLSGNSPLHF. Here the CDR3 DNA reads TGTGCCAGCAGTACACCCCTGTCAGGGAATTCACCCCTCCACTTT.